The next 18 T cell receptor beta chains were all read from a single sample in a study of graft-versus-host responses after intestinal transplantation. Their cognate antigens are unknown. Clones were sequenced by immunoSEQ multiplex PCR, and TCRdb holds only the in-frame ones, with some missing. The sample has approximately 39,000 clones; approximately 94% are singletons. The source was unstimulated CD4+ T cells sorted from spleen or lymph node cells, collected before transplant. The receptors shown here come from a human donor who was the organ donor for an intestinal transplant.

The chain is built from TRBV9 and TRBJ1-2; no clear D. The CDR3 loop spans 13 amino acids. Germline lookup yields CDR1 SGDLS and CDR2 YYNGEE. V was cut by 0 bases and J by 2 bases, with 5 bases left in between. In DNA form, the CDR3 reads TGTGCCAGCAGCGTAGATGGGAACTATGGCTACACCTTC. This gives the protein CASSVDGNYGYTF.

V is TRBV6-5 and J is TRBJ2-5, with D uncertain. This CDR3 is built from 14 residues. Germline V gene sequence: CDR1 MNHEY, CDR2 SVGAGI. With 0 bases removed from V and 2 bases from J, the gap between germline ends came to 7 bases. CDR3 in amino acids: CASSYSFTQETQYF. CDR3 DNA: TGTGCCAGCAGTTACTCGTTTACACAAGAGACCCAGTACTTC.

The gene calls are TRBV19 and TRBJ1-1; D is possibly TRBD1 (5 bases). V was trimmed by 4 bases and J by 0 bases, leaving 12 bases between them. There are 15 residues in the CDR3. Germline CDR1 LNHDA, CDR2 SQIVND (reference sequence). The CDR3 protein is CASSKDSALNTEAFF. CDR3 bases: TGTGCCAGTAGTAAAGACAGCGCGTTGAACACTGAAGCTTTCTTT.

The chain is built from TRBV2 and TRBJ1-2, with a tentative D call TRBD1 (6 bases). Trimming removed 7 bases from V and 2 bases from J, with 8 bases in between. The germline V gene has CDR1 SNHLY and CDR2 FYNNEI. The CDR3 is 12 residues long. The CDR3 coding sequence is TGTGCCAGCAACGGACAGAACTATGGCTACACCTTC. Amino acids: CASNGQNYGYTF.

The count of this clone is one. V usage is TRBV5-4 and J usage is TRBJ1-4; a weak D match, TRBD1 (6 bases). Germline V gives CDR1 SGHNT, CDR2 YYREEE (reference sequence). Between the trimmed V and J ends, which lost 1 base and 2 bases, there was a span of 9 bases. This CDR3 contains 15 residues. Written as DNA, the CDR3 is TGTGCCAGCAGCTTGACAGGGCGGACTAATGAAAAACTGTTTTTT. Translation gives CASSLTGRTNEKLFF.

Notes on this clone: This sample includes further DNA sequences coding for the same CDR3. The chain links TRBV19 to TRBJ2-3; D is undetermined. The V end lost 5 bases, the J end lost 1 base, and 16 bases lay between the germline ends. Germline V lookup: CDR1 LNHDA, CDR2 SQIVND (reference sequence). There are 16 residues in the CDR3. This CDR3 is CASSPPAKHGTDTQYF. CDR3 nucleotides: TGTGCCAGTAGTCCCCCCGCGAAGCACGGCACAGATACGCAGTATTTT. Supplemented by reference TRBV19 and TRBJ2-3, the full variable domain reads DGGITQSPKYLFRKEGQNVTLSCEQNLNHDAMYWYRQDPGQGLRLIYYSQIVNDFQKGDIAEGYSVSREKKESFPLTVTSAQKNPTAFYLCASSPPAKHGTDTQYFGPGTRLTVL.

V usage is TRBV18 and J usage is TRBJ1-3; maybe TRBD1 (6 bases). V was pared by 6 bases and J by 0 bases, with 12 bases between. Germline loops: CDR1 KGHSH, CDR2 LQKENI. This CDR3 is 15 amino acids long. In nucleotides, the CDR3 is TGTGCCAGCTCGGTAGGACAGACCTCTGGAAACACCATATATTTT. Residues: CASSVGQTSGNTIYF.

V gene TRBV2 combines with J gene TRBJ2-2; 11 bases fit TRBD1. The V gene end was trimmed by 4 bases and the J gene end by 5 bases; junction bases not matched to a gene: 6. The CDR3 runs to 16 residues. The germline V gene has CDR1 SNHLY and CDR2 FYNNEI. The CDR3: CASSGTGTGGTGELFF. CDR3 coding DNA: TGTGCCAGCAGTGGGACTGGGACAGGGGGTACCGGGGAGCTGTTTTTT.

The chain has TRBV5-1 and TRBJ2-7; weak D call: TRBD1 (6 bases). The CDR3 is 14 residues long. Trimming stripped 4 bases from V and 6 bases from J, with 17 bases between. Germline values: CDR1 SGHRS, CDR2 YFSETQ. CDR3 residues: CASSHGQLTSEQYF. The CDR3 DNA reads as TGCGCCAGCAGCCACGGACAGCTCACCTCCGAGCAGTACTTC. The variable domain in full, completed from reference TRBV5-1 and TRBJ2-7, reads KAGVTQTPRYLIKTRGQQVTLSCSPISGHRSVSWYQQTPGQGLQFLFEYFSETQRNKGNFPGRFSGRQFSNSRSEMNVSTLELGDSALYLCASSHGQLTSEQYFGPGTRLTVT.

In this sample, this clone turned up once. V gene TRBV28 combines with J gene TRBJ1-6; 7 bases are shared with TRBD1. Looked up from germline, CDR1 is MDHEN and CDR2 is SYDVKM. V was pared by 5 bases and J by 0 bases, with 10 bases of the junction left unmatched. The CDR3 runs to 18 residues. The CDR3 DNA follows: TGTGCCAGCAGTACCATACTGGACAGGAGCTCCTATAATTCACCCCTCCACTTT. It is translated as CASSTILDRSSYNSPLHF.

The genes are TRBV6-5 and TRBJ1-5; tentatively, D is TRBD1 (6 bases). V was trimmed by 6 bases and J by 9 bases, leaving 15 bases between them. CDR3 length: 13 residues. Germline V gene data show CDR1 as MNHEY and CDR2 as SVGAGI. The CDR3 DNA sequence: TGTGCCAGCAGACCTAACAGGGTGTGGCCCCAGCATTTT. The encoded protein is CASRPNRVWPQHF.

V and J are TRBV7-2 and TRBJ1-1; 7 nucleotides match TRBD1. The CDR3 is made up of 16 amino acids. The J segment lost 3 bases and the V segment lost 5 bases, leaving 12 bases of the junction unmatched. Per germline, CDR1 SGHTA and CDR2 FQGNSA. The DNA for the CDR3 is TGTGCCAGCAGCCGAGACAGGCCCCAGGGGGACACTGAAGCTTTCTTT. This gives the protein CASSRDRPQGDTEAFF.

DNA of the CDR3: TGTGCCAGTAGTATAGGGACAGGGAACACCGGGGAGCTGTTTTTT. This gives the protein CASSIGTGNTGELFF. This chain joins TRBV19 and TRBJ2-2; 7 nucleotides agree with TRBD1. The CDR3 has 15 amino acids. The V segment lost 1 base and the J segment 1 base; nucleotides outside the gene matches: 0. Germline CDR1 and CDR2: LNHDA and SQIVND (reference sequence).

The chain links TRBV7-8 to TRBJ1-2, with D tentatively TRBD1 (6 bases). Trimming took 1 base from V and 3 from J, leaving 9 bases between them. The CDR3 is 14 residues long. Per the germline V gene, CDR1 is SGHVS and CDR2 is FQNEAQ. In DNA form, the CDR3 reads TGTGCCAGCAGCTTAGTCGGGGGCGACTATGGCTACACCTTC. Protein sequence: CASSLVGGDYGYTF.

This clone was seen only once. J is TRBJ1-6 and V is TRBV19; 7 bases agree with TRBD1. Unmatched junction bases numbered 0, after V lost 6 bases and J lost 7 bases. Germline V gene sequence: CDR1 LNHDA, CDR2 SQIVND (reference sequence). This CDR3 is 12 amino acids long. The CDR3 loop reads CASRQGNSPLHF. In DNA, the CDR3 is TGTGCCAGTAGACAGGGGAATTCACCCCTCCACTTT. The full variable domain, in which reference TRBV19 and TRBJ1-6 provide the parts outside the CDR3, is DGGITQSPKYLFRKEGQNVTLSCEQNLNHDAMYWYRQDPGQGLRLIYYSQIVNDFQKGDIAEGYSVSREKKESFPLTVTSAQKNPTAFYLCASRQGNSPLHFGNGTRLTVT.

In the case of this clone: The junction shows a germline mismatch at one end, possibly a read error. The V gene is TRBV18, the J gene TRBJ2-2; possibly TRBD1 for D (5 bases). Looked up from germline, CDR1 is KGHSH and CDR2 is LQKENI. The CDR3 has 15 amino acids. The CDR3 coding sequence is TGTGCCAGCTCTCCACTTCGCAGGGTGATCGGGGAGCTGTTTTTT. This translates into CASSPLRRVIGELFF.

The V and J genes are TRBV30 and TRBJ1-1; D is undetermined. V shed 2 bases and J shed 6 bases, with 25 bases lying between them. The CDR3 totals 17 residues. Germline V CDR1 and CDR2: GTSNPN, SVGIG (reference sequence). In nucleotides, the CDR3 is TGTGCCTGGAGTCGGTCAATTATGGGGAGGGCTATCGCTGAAGCTTTCTTT. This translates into CAWSRSIMGRAIAEAFF.

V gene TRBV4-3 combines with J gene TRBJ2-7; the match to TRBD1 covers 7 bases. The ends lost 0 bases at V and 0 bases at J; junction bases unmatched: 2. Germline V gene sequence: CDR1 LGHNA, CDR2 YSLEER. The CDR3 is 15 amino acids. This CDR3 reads CASSQENRGSYEQYF. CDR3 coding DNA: TGCGCCAGCAGCCAAGAAAACAGGGGCTCCTACGAGCAGTACTTC.